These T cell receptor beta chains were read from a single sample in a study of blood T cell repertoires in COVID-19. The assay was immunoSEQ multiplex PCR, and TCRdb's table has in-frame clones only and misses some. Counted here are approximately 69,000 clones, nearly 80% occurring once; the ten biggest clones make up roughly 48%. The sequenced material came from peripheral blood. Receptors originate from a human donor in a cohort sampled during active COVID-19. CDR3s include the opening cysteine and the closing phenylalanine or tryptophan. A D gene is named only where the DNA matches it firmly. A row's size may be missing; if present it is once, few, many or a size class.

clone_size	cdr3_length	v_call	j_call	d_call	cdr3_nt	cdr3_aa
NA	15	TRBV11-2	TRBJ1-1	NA	TGTGCCAGCAGCCCCCGCGGCCGGCTGAACACTGAAGCTTTCTTT	CASSPRGRLNTEAFF
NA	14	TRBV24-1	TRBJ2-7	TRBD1	TGTGCCACCAGCCGGACAGGGGGCTCCTACGAGCAGTACTTC	CATSRTGGSYEQYF
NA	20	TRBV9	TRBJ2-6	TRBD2	TGTGCCAGCAGTCGCATAGCGGGAGTGGGCCTGGGTGCGGGGGCCAACGTCCTGACTTTC	CASSRIAGVGLGAGANVLTF
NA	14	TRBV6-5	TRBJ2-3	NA	TGTGCCAGCAGCAGGACAGTCCTCACAGATACGCAGTATTTT	CASSRTVLTDTQYF
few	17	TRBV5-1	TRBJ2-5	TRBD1	TGCGCCAGCAGCTTGGTGGCAACAGGGGGCGGGAAAGAGACCCAGTACTTC	CASSLVATGGGKETQYF
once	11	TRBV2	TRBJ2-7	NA	TGTGCCAGCAGTGACCTAAGCGAGCAGTACTTC	CASSDLSEQYF
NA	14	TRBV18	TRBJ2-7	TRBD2	TGTGCCAGCTCACCAGGGACTAGCTCCTACGAGCAGTACTTC	CASSPGTSSYEQYF
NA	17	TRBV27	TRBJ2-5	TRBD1	TGTGCCAGCAGTGCCAATCTTGGGACAGGGGGCCGAGAGACCCAGTACTTC	CASSANLGTGGRETQYF
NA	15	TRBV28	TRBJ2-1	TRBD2	TGTGCCAGCAGTTTACCGCTAGCGGGGTACAATGAGCAGTTCTTC	CASSLPLAGYNEQFF
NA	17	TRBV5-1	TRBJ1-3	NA	TGCGCCAGCAGCCCGGACACAACGATCCGCTCTGGAAACACCATATATTTT	CASSPDTTIRSGNTIYF
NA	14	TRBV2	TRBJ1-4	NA	TGTGCCAGCAGTGTCAACAGAGTTAATGAAAAACTGTTTTTT	CASSVNRVNEKLFF
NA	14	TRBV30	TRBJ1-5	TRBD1	TGTGCCTGGAACCCCGGGACAGCGAATCAGCCCCAGCATTTT	CAWNPGTANQPQHF
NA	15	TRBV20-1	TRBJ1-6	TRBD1	TGCAGTGCTAGTGCGCAGGGGGCAAAGAATTCACCCCTCCACTTT	CSASAQGAKNSPLHF
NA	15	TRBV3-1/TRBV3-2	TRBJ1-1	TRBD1	TGTGCCAGCAGCCTTCGACAGGGGCAAAGCACTGAAGCTTTCTTT	CASSLRQGQSTEAFF
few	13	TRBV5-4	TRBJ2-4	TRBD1	TGTGCCAGCAGCCGGGACAGGGAAAACATTCAGTACTTC	CASSRDRENIQYF
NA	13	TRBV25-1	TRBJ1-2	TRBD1	TGTGCCACCGGGGGTCAGGGGGCTGGTGGCTACACCTTC	CATGGQGAGGYTF
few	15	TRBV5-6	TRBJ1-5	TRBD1	TGTGCCAGCAGCTTGGGCAGGGGGTACAATCAGCCCCAGCATTTT	CASSLGRGYNQPQHF
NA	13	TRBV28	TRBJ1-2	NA	TGTGCCAGCAGTTTCCTCGGGGGGCTTGGCTACACCTTC	CASSFLGGLGYTF
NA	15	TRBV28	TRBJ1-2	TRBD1	TGTGCCAGCAGTATACCCTCGGGACAGTCAAAGGGCTACACCTTC	CASSIPSGQSKGYTF
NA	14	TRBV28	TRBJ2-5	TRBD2	TGTGCCAGCAGTCCTAGCGGACTACAAGAGACCCAGTACTTC	CASSPSGLQETQYF
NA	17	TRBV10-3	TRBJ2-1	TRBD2	TGTGCCATCAGTGAAGATTCGACTAGCGGGGGGTACAATGAGCAGTTCTTC	CAISEDSTSGGYNEQFF
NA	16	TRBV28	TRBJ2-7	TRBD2	TGTGCCAGCAGTGGGGGGACTAGCGGGAGAACCTACGAGCAGTACTTC	CASSGGTSGRTYEQYF
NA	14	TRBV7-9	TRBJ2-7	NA	TGTGCCAGCAGCTTAGCAGGGGATCTTAACGAGCAGTACTTC	CASSLAGDLNEQYF
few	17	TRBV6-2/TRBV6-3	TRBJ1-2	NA	TGTGCCAGCAGCCTATCAGGGGCGTTCAGGTGGGGTCATGGCTACACCTTC	CASSLSGAFRWGHGYTF
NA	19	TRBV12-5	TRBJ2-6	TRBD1	TGTGCTAGTGGCCGCCCCGCAGGACAGGGTAGACCTGGGGCCAACGTCCTGACTTTC	CASGRPAGQGRPGANVLTF
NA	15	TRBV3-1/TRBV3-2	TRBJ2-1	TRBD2	TGTGCCAGCAGCCAAGATGGGACTAGCGACCATAAGCAGTTCTTC	CASSQDGTSDHKQFF
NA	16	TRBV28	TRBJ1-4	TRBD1	TGTGCCAGCAGTTTATGGAAGGGTGGGACAGGACTCAAACTGTTTTTT	CASSLWKGGTGLKLFF
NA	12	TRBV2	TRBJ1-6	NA	TGTGCCAGCGGACTTTATAATTCACCCCTCCACTTT	CASGLYNSPLHF
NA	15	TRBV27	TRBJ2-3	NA	TGTGCCAGCAGTTTACGCAGGGGCGCGACAGATACGCAGTATTTT	CASSLRRGATDTQYF
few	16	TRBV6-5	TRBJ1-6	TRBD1	TGTGCCAGCAGTTACCTTCAGGGGGCGTTCAAATCACCCCTCCACTTT	CASSYLQGAFKSPLHF
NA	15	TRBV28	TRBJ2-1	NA	TGTGCCAGCAGTCAGACTAGTATTTGGGGCAATGAGCAGTTCTTC	CASSQTSIWGNEQFF
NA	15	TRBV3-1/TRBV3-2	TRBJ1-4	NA	TGTGCCAGCAGGATTGGGGGGGGCGCGGATGAAAAACTGTTTTTT	CASRIGGGADEKLFF
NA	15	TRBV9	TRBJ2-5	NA	TGTGCCAGCAGCCCCCGTGCACAGGGCCTCGAGACCCAGTACTTC	CASSPRAQGLETQYF
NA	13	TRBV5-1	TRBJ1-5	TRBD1	TGCGCCAGCAAAGACAGGGATGGACAGCCCCAGCATTTT	CASKDRDGQPQHF
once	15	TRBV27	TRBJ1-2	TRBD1	TGTGCCAGCAGTCATGATCAGGACAGGACGTGGGGCTACACCTTC	CASSHDQDRTWGYTF
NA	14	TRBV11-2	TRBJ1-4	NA	TGTGCCAGCAGCTTAGATAGCTGGAATGAAAAACTGTTTTTT	CASSLDSWNEKLFF
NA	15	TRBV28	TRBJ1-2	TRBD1	TGTGCCAGCAGTTTACAGGACAGGGGGCTGAGGGGCTACACCTTC	CASSLQDRGLRGYTF